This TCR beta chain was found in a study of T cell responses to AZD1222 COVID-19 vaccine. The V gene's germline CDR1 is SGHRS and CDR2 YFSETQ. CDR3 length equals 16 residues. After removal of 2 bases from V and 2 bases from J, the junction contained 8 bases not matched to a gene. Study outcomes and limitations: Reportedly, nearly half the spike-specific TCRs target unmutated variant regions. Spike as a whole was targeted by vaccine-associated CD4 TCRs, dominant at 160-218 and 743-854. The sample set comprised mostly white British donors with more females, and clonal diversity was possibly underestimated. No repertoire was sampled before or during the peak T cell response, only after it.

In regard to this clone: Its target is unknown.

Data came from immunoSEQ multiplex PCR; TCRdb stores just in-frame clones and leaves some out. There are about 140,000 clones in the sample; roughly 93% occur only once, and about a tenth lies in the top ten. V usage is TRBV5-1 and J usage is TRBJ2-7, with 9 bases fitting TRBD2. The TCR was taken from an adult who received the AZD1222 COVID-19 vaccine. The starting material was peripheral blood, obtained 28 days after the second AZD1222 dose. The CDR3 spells CASSLSGGPAAYEQYV. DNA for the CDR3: TGCGCCAGCAGCTTAAGCGGGGGGCCGGCCGCCTACGAGCAGTACGTC.